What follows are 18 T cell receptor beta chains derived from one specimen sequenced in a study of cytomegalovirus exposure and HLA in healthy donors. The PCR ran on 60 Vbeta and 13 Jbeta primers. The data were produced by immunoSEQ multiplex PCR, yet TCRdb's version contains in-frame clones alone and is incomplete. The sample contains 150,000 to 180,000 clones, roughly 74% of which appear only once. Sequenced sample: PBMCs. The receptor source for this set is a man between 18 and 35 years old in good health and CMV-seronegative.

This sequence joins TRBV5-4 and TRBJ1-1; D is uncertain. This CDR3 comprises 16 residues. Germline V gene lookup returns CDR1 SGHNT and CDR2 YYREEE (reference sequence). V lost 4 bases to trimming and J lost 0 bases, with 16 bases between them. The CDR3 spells CASSPGALVVNTEAFF. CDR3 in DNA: TGTGCCAGCAGCCCGGGAGCGTTAGTAGTGAACACTGAAGCTTTCTTT.

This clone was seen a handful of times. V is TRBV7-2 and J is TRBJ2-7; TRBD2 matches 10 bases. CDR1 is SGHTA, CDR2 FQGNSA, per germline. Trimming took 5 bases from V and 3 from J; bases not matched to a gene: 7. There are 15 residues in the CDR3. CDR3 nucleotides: TGTGCCAGCAGCAAGACCCTAGCGGGGGTCTACGAGCAGTACTTC. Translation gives CASSKTLAGVYEQYF.

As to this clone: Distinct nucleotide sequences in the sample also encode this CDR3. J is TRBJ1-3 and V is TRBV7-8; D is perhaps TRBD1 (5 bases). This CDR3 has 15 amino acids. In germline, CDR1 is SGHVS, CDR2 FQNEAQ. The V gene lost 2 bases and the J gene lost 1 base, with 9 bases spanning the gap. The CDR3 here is CASSLSAGSGNTIYF. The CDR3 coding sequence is TGTGCCAGCAGCTTATCCGCAGGGTCTGGAAACACCATATATTTT.

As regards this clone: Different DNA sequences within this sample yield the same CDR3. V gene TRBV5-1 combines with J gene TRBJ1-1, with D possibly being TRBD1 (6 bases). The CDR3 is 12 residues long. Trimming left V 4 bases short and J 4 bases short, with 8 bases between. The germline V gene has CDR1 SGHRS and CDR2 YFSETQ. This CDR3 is CASSLRGTEAFF. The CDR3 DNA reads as TGCGCCAGCAGCCTCAGGGGCACTGAAGCTTTCTTT.

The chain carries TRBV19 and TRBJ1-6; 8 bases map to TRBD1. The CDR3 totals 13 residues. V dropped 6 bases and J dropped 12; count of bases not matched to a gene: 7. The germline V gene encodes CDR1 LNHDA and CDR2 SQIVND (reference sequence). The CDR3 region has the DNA TGTGCCAGTAGCCGACAGGGGTCAGGACCCCTCCACTTT. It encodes CASSRQGSGPLHF.

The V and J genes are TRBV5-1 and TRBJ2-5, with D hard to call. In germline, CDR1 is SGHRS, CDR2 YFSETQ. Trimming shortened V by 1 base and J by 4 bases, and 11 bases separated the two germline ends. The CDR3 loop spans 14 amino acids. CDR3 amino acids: CASSLSPSSETQYF. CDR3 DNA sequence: TGCGCCAGCAGCTTGTCTCCTTCGTCAGAGACCCAGTACTTC.

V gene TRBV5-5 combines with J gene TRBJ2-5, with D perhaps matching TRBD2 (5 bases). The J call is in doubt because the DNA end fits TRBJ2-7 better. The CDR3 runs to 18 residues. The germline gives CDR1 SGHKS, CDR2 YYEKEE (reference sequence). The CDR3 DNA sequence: TGTGCCAGCAGCTCGGGCGGGTTTGGCAGCGAAATGTCCTACGAGCAGTACTTC. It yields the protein CASSSGGFGSEMSYEQYF.

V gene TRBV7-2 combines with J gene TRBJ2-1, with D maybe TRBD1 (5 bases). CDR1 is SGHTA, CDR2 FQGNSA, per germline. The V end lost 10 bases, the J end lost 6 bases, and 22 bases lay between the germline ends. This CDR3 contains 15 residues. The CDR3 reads CATSDWEDSLNEQFF. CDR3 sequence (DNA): TGTGCCACCTCCGACTGGGAAGACAGTCTCAATGAGCAGTTCTTC.

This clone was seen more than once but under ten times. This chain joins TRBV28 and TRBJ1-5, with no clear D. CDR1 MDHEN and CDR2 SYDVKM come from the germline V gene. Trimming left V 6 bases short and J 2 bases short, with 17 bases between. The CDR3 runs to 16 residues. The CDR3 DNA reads TGTGCCAGCAGCACAAGTTCCGTGATTGGCAATCAGCCCCAGCATTTT. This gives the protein CASSTSSVIGNQPQHF.

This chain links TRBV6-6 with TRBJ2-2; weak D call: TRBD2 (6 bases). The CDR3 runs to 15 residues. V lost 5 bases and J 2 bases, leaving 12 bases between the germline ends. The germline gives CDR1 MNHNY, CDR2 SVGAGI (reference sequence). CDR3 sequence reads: CASSRPGLNTGELFF. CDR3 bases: TGTGCCAGCAGTAGACCGGGACTTAACACCGGGGAGCTGTTTTTT.

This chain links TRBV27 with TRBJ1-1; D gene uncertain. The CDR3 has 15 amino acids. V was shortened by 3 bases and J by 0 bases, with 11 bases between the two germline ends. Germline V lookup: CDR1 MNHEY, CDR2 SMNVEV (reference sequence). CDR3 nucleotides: TGTGCCAGCAGTTTCGTTTATCCCTTGAACACTGAAGCTTTCTTT. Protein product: CASSFVYPLNTEAFF.

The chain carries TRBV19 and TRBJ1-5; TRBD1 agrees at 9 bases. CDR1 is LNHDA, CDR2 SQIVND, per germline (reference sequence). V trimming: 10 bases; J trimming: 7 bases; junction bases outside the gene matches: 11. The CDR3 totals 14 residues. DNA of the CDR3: TGTGCCACTTCCGGGACAGGGAACGGACAGCCCCAGCATTTT. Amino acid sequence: CATSGTGNGQPQHF.

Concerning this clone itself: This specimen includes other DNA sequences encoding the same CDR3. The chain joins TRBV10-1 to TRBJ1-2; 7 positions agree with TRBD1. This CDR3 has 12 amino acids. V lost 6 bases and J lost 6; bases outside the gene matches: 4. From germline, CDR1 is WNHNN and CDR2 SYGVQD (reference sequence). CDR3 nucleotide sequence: TGCGCCAGCAGCGGGACAGAAGATGGCTACACCTTC. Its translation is CASSGTEDGYTF.

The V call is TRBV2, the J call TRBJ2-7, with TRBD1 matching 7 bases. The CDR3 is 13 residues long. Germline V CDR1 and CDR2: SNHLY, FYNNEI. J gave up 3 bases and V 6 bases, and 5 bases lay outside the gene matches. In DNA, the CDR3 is TGTGCCAGCAGCCAGACAGGGATCTACGAGCAGTACGTC. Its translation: CASSQTGIYEQYV.

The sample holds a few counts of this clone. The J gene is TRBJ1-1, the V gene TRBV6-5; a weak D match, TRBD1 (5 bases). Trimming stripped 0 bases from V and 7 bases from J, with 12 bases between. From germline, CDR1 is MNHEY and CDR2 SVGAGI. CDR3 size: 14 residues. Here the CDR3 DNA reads TGTGCCAGCAGTTACTCGGCCAGGGTAGATGAAGCTTTCTTT. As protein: CASSYSARVDEAFF.

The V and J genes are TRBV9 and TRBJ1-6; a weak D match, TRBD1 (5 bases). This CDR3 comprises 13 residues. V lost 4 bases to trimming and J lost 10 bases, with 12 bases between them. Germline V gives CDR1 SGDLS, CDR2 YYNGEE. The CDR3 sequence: CASSHDRTSPLHF. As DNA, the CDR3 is TGTGCCAGCAGCCATGACAGAACCTCACCCCTCCACTTT.

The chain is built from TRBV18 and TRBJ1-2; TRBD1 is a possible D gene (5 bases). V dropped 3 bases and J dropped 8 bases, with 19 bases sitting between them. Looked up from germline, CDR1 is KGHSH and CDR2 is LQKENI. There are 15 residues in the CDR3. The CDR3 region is CASSPYTGEVKGYTF. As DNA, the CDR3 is TGTGCCAGCTCACCTTATACAGGTGAAGTTAAAGGCTACACCTTC.

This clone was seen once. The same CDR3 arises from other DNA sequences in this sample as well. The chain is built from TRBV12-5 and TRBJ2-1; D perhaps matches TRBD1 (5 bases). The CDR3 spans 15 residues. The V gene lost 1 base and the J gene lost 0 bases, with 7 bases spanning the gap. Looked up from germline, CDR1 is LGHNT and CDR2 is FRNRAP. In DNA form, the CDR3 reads TGTGCTAGTGGTTTGGGGCAGGGCTCCTACAATGAGCAGTTCTTC. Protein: CASGLGQGSYNEQFF.